This T cell receptor beta chain was retrieved from a study of blood T cell repertoires in COVID-19. Study as a whole: Samples of COVID-19 (acute and convalescent) were obtained from the United States, Italy and Spain. T cells, B-cell-depleted T cells, or PBMCs supplied cDNA or gDNA.

Source study methods: Amplification of reference gene primers was used by the study to estimate nucleated cell counts. The method was immunoSEQ multiplex PCR; TCRdb's version includes in-frame clones alone and lacks a portion of them. V, J and clone size are taken as reported in that table, and D and trimming were inferred from the DNA itself. Counted here are 150,000 or so clones, 85% to 90% occurring once; the ten biggest clones make up about 7.3%. The CDR3 consists of 16 residues. Germline values: CDR1 KGHDR, CDR2 SFDVKD. Trimming at V came to 3 bases and at J to 2 bases, leaving 4 bases not matched to a gene.

The chain carries TRBV24-1 and TRBJ2-7, with 12 bases identical to TRBD1. The source of this sequence is a man aged 50-59 years with active or convalescent COVID-19. Sequencing used peripheral blood. Written as DNA, the CDR3 is TGTGCCACCAGTGATGCCAGGGACAGGGGGCCCTACGAGCAGTACTTC. The encoded protein is CATSDARDRGPYEQYF.